This T cell receptor beta chain was recorded in a study of blood T cell repertoires in COVID-19. Libraries were prepared by immunoSEQ multiplex PCR; TCRdb keeps only in-frame clonotypes and omits some of them. The sample records 330,000 or so clones, about 87% being singletons. Germline V lookup: CDR1 MNHEY, CDR2 SMNVEV (reference sequence). V was trimmed by 2 bases and J by 3 bases, leaving 14 bases between them. The CDR3 has 15 residues. The sequenced material came from peripheral blood. The TCR originated in a man aged 30-40 years with COVID-19, enrolled during active disease. The chain combines TRBV27 with TRBJ2-7, with D maybe TRBD1 (6 bases). The CDR3 spells CASSLTLQGHYEQYF. CDR3 bases: TGTGCCAGCAGTTTAACCCTACAGGGCCACTACGAGCAGTACTTC.